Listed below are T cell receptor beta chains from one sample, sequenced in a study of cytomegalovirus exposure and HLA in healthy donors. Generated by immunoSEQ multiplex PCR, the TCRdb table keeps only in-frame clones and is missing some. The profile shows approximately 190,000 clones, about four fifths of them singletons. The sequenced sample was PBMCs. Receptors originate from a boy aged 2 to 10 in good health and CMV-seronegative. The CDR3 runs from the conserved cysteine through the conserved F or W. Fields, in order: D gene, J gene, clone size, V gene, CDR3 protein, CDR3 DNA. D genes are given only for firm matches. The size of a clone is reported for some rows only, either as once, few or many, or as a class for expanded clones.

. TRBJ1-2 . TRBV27 CASSLWGGDGYTF TGTGCCAGCAGTTTGTGGGGGGGGGATGGCTACACCTTC
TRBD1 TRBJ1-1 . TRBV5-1 CASSYRGEITEAFF TGCGCCAGCAGCTACAGGGGTGAGATCACTGAAGCTTTCTTT
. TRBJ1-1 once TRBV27 CASSDSKSEAFF TGTGCCAGCAGCGACTCTAAAAGTGAAGCTTTCTTT
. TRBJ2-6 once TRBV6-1 CASSFRGANVLTF TGTGCCAGCAGCTTTAGAGGGGCCAACGTCCTGACTTTC
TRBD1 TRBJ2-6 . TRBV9 CASSARDSAGAGANVLTF TGTGCCAGCAGCGCTCGGGACAGTGCCGGGGCAGGGGCCAACGTCCTGACTTTC
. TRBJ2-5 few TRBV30 CAWSVGAETQYF TGTGCCTGGAGTGTAGGGGCTGAGACCCAGTACTTC
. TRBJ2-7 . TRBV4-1 CASSQVTGSYEQYF TGCGCCAGCAGCCAAGTTACGGGATCCTACGAGCAGTACTTC
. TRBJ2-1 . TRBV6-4 CASSDGQAGNEQFF TGTGCCAGCAGTGACGGACAGGCGGGGAATGAGCAGTTCTTC
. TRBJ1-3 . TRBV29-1 CSVALLQGSGNTIYF TGCAGCGTTGCCCTCCTACAGGGATCTGGAAACACCATATATTTT
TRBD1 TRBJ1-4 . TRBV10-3 CAISEYKTGEYEKLFF TGTGCCATCAGTGAATACAAGACAGGGGAGTATGAAAAACTGTTTTTT
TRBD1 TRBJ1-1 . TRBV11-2 CASSPGDRARTEAFF TGTGCCAGCAGCCCGGGGGACAGGGCAAGGACTGAAGCTTTCTTT
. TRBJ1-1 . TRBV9 CASSVVSQGLESEAFF TGTGCCAGCAGCGTAGTTTCCCAGGGTCTGGAATCTGAAGCTTTCTTT
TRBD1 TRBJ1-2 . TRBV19 CASSFYSGTGNGYTF TGTGCCAGTAGTTTCTACTCCGGGACAGGGAACGGCTACACCTTC
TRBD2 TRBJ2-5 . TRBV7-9 CASSLGTSGQETQYF TGTGCCAGCAGCTTAGGGACTAGCGGCCAAGAGACCCAGTACTTC
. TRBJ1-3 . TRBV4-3 CASSQTVPGNTIYF TGCGCCAGCAGCCAAACGGTACCTGGAAACACCATATATTTT
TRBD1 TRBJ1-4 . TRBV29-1 CSVEVSGGGGEKLFF TGCAGCGTTGAAGTCTCAGGGGGAGGTGGTGAAAAACTGTTTTTT
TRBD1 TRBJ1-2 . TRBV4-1 CASSPNIWPDRDYGYTF TGCGCCAGCAGCCCCAACATATGGCCCGACAGGGACTATGGCTACACCTTC
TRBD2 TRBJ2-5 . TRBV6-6 CASSLAGGEETQYF TGTGCCAGCAGTTTAGCGGGGGGGGAAGAGACCCAGTACTTC
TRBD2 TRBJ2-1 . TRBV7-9 CASSLGGGYNEQFF TGTGCCAGCAGCTTAGGGGGGGGATACAATGAGCAGTTCTTC
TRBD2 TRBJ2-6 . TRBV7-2 CASSLGGLAGSGANVLTF TGTGCCAGCAGCTTAGGGGGACTAGCGGGCTCTGGGGCCAACGTCCTGACTTTC
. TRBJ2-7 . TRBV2 CASRGDSTYEQYF TGTGCCAGCAGGGGTGACAGTACCTACGAGCAGTACTTC
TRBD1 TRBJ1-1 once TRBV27 CASSRQGTNTEAFF TGTGCCAGCAGTCGACAGGGGACGAACACTGAAGCTTTCTTT
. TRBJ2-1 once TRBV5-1 CASSLLAHDNEQFF TGCGCCAGCAGCCTCCTAGCCCACGACAATGAGCAGTTCTTC
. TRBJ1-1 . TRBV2 CASSGAGGRTEAFF TGTGCCAGCAGTGGGGCCGGGGGTCGGACTGAAGCTTTCTTT
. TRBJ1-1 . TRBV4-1 CASSQVQYLEAFF TGCGCCAGCAGCCAAGTGCAGTACCTTGAAGCTTTCTTT
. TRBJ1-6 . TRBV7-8 CASSLAGGAYSPLHF TGTGCCAGCAGCTTAGCGGGCGGGGCTTATTCACCCCTCCACTTT
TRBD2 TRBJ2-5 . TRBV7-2 CASSLGRPGAGVRETQYF TGTGCCAGCAGCTTAGGCCGCCCTGGGGCGGGGGTACGAGAGACCCAGTACTTC
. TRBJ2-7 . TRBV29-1 CSVANRSYEQYF TGCAGCGTTGCGAACAGGTCCTACGAGCAGTACTTC
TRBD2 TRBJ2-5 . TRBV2 CASSDRQRESETQYF TGTGCCAGCAGCGACAGACAGCGGGAGTCAGAGACCCAGTACTTC
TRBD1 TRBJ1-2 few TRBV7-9 CASSLEQGKNGYTF TGTGCCAGCAGCTTAGAACAGGGGAAGAATGGCTACACCTTC
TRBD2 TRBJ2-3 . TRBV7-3 CASSTLAGGSDTQYF TGTGCCAGCAGCACGCTAGCGGGGGGGTCAGATACGCAGTATTTT
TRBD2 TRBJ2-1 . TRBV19 CASSMRGLAGGSSYNEQFF TGTGCCAGTAGTATGAGGGGACTAGCGGGGGGTAGCTCCTACAATGAGCAGTTCTTC
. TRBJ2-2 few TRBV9 CASSVGRGGGGELFF TGTGCCAGCAGCGTAGGGCGGGGTGGAGGCGGGGAGCTGTTTTTT
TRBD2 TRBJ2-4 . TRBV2 CASRDGLAGVKNIQYF TGTGCCAGCCGTGATGGACTAGCGGGGGTCAAAAACATTCAGTACTTC
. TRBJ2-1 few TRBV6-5 CASSYGGAPYNEQFF TGTGCCAGCAGTTACGGGGGGGCCCCCTACAATGAGCAGTTCTTC
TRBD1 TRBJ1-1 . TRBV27 CASRLTGGGTEAFF TGTGCCAGCAGGCTGACAGGGGGAGGCACTGAAGCTTTCTTT
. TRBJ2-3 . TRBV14 CASSHRGTHTDTQYF TGTGCCAGCAGCCACAGGGGAACCCACACAGATACGCAGTATTTT
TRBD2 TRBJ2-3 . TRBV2 CASSILAGEPLSTDTQYF TGTGCCAGCAGTATACTAGCGGGGGAACCCTTAAGCACAGATACGCAGTATTTT
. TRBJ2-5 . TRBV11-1 CASSRGAGYQETQYF TGTGCCAGCAGCCGCGGGGCGGGGTACCAAGAGACCCAGTACTTC
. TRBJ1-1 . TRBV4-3 CASSQVYAWGVTNTEAFF TGCGCCAGCAGCCAAGTTTACGCATGGGGGGTCACGAACACTGAAGCTTTCTTT
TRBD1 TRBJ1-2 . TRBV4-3 CASSQDRGGNYGYTF TGCGCCAGCAGCCAGGACAGGGGGGGTAACTATGGCTACACCTTC
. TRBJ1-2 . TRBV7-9 CASSLGGRYYGYTF TGTGCCAGCAGCTTAGGAGGCCGGTACTATGGCTACACCTTC
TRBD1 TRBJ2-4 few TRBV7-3 CASSAGGSAKNIQYF TGTGCCAGCAGCGCAGGGGGAAGTGCCAAAAACATTCAGTACTTC
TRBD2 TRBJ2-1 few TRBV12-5 CASGLGGFAKFF TGTGCTAGTGGTCTCGGGGGGTTTGCTAAGTTCTTC
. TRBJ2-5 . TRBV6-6 CASTGAGQETQYF TGTGCCAGCACCGGGGCGGGGCAAGAGACCCAGTACTTC
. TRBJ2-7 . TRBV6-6 CASSPGPEQYF TGTGCCAGCAGCCCAGGTCCCGAGCAGTACTTC
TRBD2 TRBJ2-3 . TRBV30 CAWGRTSRTDTQYF TGTGCCTGGGGAAGGACTAGCCGCACAGATACGCAGTATTTT
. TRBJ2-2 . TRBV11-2 CASRNQGYTGELFF TGTGCCAGCAGGAATCAGGGGTACACCGGGGAGCTGTTTTTT
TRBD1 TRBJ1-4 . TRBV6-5 CASSSATGPPEKLFF TGTGCCAGCAGTTCTGCGACAGGGCCCCCTGAAAAACTGTTTTTT
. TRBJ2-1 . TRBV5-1 CASSGLSGEQFF TGCGCCAGCAGTGGCCTTAGCGGAGAGCAGTTCTTC
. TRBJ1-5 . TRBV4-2 CASSQDPGPVQPQHF TGTGCCAGCAGCCAAGATCCAGGCCCGGTACAGCCCCAGCATTTT
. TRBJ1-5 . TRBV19 CASRATGSNQPQHF TGTGCCAGTAGGGCCACAGGCAGCAATCAGCCCCAGCATTTT
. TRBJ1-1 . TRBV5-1 CASSLGQRNTEAFF TGCGCCAGCAGCTTGGGACAACGGAACACTGAAGCTTTCTTT
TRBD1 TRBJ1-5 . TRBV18 CASSRTGYNQPQHF TGTGCCAGCTCACGGACAGGGTACAATCAGCCCCAGCATTTT
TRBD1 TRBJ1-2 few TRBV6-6 CASSPGGGSGGYTF TGTGCCAGCAGCCCAGGGGGTGGTTCTGGTGGCTACACCTTC